The TCR beta chain under discussion was sequenced for a study of blood T cell repertoires in COVID-19. Self-reported history from a screening survey and questionnaire set each donor's cohort. The CDR3 is made up of 14 amino acids. Germline V CDR1 and CDR2: SGHNT, YYREEE (reference sequence). V lost 3 bases and J lost 1, with 8 bases in between. In the authors' workflow: Estimation of nucleated cell counts was performed using reference gene primer amplification. Libraries were prepared by immunoSEQ multiplex PCR; TCRdb keeps only in-frame clonotypes and omits some of them. V and J calls and clone size are as listed in that table; D and trimming were resolved from the DNA. The sample shows 200,000 to 250,000 clones, 75% to 90% of them seen only once.

The sequence was obtained from a woman aged 25 to 39 who had been exposed to COVID-19. The rearrangement joins TRBV5-4 to TRBJ2-4; D may be TRBD1 (5 bases). The sample consisted of PBMCs or T cells enriched from blood (not recorded which). In nucleotides, the CDR3 is TGTGCCAGCAGCTCTCAGGGTGCCAAAAACATTCAGTACTTC. This gives the protein CASSSQGAKNIQYF. Combining the CDR3 with reference TRBV5-4 and TRBJ2-4 gives the whole variable domain ETGVTQSPTHLIKTRGQQVTLRCSSQSGHNTVSWYQQALGQGPQFIFQYYREEENGRGNFPPRFSGLQFPNYSSELNVNALELDDSALYLCASSSQGAKNIQYFGAGTRLSVL.